These 22 T cell receptor beta chains share one sample of origin, sequenced in a study of blood T cell repertoires in COVID-19. Data came from immunoSEQ multiplex PCR; TCRdb stores just in-frame clones and leaves some out. The table has about 190,000 clones, around 84% seen once; the top ten hold 3.2%. The sequencing input was PBMCs or T cells enriched from blood (not recorded which). The source of these receptors is a woman younger than 45 who had recovered from COVID-19.

The genes are TRBV7-2 and TRBJ2-3; the D gene is possibly TRBD2 (6 bases). The germline V gene has CDR1 SGHTA and CDR2 FQGNSA. V was cut by 6 bases and J by 6 bases, with 16 bases left in between. CDR3 length equals 14 residues. CDR3: CASSERPGGDTQYF. The CDR3 DNA reads as TGTGCCAGCAGTGAGCGGCCCGGAGGGGATACGCAGTATTTT.

The sample holds a few counts of this clone. The chain carries TRBV11-2 and TRBJ2-7; 8 bases are shared with TRBD1. Germline CDR1 and CDR2: SGHAT and FQNNGV. The CDR3 spans 14 residues. Trimming removed 4 bases from V and 5 bases from J; junction bases left unmatched: 7. The DNA of the CDR3 is TGTGCCAGCAGCTCTCGGACAGGGATAAACGAGCAGTACTTC. Translation: CASSSRTGINEQYF.

V usage is TRBV3-1 (or the pseudogene TRBV3-2) and J usage is TRBJ1-5, with D possibly being TRBD1 (6 bases). There are 19 residues in the CDR3. Germline CDR1 LGHDT, CDR2 YNNKEL (reference sequence). Trimming stripped 2 bases from V and 0 bases from J, with 20 bases between. The CDR3 nucleotides read TGTGCCAGCAGCCAAAACCCGCCCGGGGGGGCAGGTAGCAATCAGCCCCAGCATTTT. Translation: CASSQNPPGGAGSNQPQHF.

The chain couples TRBV28 to TRBJ1-3; 12 nucleotides match TRBD1. The CDR3 extends over 17 amino acids. The germline gives CDR1 MDHEN, CDR2 SYDVKM. The V and J ends lost 6 bases and 4 bases, in that order; junction bases with no gene match: 10. CDR3 amino acids: CASRSGTGGAEGNTIYF. The CDR3 DNA reads TGTGCCAGCAGGTCCGGGACAGGGGGCGCGGAAGGAAACACCATATATTTT.

The gene calls are TRBV5-5 and TRBJ1-1, with unresolved D. Trimming cost V 1 base and J 2 bases, with 12 bases left between them. Germline V gene lookup returns CDR1 SGHKS and CDR2 YYEKEE (reference sequence). This CDR3 spans 15 amino acids. CDR3 residues: CASSLYGVGNTEAFF. CDR3 nucleotides: TGTGCCAGCAGCTTGTACGGGGTAGGTAACACTGAAGCTTTCTTT.

This sequence joins TRBV2 and TRBJ1-5; possible D gene TRBD1, 6 bases. CDR3 length: 13 amino acids. The V gene lost 4 bases and the J gene lost 4 bases, with 8 bases spanning the gap. Germline assignment: CDR1 SNHLY and CDR2 FYNNEI. The CDR3: CASSGQENQPQHF. CDR3 bases: TGTGCCAGCAGTGGACAGGAGAATCAGCCCCAGCATTTT. The full variable domain, rest sourced from reference TRBV2 and TRBJ1-5, is EPEVTQTPSHQVTQMGQEVILRCVPISNHLYFYWYRQILGQKVEFLVSFYNNEISEKSEIFDDQFSVERPDGSNFTLKIRSTKLEDSAMYFCASSGQENQPQHFGDGTRLSIL.

This chain links TRBV24-1 with TRBJ1-5; D remains ambiguous. Germline CDR1 reads KGHDR; CDR2 reads SFDVKD. Deletions cut 5 bases from V and 4 bases from J, with 17 bases between. This CDR3 comprises 16 residues. CDR3 DNA: TGTGCCACCAGTGCTCCCCGCGGGGAGCCAAATCAGCCCCAGCATTTT. It codes for CATSAPRGEPNQPQHF.

The genes are TRBV23-1 and TRBJ1-6, with D possibly being TRBD1 (6 bases). TRBV23-1 is an open reading frame, and its role is uncertain. There are 14 residues in the CDR3. Trimming pared 5 bases from V and 8 bases from J, leaving 13 bases between. The CDR3 nucleotides read TGCGCCAGCAGTTCAGGACAGACCGATTCACCCCTCCACTTT. Residues: CASSSGQTDSPLHF.

The genes are TRBV6-5 and TRBJ1-2, with TRBD1 identical over 9 bases. Germline V gene lookup returns CDR1 MNHEY and CDR2 SVGAGI. V lost 7 bases and J lost 5; bases outside the gene matches: 11. The CDR3 runs 15 residues. CDR3 nucleotides: TGTGCCAGCATAGGGACAGGGTCCCCGGGATATGGCTACACCTTC. Protein sequence: CASIGTGSPGYGYTF.

The V gene is TRBV6-5, the J gene TRBJ1-6; maybe TRBD1 (5 bases). The V gene's germline CDR1 is MNHEY and CDR2 SVGAGI. The CDR3 covers 14 residues. Trimming stripped 5 bases from V and 10 bases from J, with 15 bases between. CDR3 amino acids: CASSRGPLESPLHF. In DNA form, the CDR3 reads TGTGCCAGCAGTAGGGGTCCCCTTGAGTCACCCCTCCACTTT.

Concerning this clone: Other nucleotide sequences from this sample produce the same CDR3. The rearrangement uses TRBV5-1 and TRBJ2-5; a possible D gene is TRBD1 (5 bases). CDR1 is SGHRS, CDR2 YFSETQ, per germline. The CDR3 length is 14 residues. Trimming pared 4 bases from V and 2 bases from J, leaving 12 bases between. The CDR3 nucleotides read TGCGCCAGCAGCCCTGGAAGGGGTCAAGAGACCCAGTACTTC. This codes for CASSPGRGQETQYF.

The chain joins TRBV5-4 to TRBJ2-7, with D maybe TRBD1 (5 bases). V shed 2 bases and J shed 3 bases, with 9 bases lying between them. The germline CDR1 and CDR2 sequences are SGHNT and YYREEE (reference sequence). The CDR3 has 13 residues. The CDR3 here is CASSFLDSYEQYF. DNA of the CDR3: TGTGCCAGCAGCTTTCTCGACAGCTACGAGCAGTACTTC.

V is TRBV10-1 and J is TRBJ2-5, with 14 nucleotides matching TRBD2. CDR3 length equals 18 residues. The trim removed 7 bases at V and 5 bases at J, leaving 15 bases unmatched. Germline CDR1 WNHNN, CDR2 SYGVQD (reference sequence). CDR3 nucleotide sequence: TGCGCCAGCAACGACGGGACTAGCGGGAGTGTTGTCGGGGAGACCCAGTACTTC. The encoded protein is CASNDGTSGSVVGETQYF.

The V and J genes are TRBV27 and TRBJ2-1; TRBD1 agrees at 7 bases. Germline loops: CDR1 MNHEY, CDR2 SMNVEV (reference sequence). The ends lost 6 bases at V and 5 bases at J; junction bases unmatched: 10. This CDR3 region has 15 residues. This CDR3 reads CASSWGRTGDNEQFF. The CDR3 DNA reads TGTGCCAGCAGCTGGGGAAGGACAGGAGACAATGAGCAGTTCTTC.

The rearrangement joins TRBV10-1 to TRBJ1-5, with unresolved D. CDR3 size: 12 residues. Germline V gives CDR1 WNHNN, CDR2 SYGVQD (reference sequence). V lost 2 bases and J lost 9, with 8 bases in between. CDR3 amino acids: CASSETLGPQHF. The CDR3 DNA is TGCGCCAGCAGTGAGACCCTAGGGCCCCAGCATTTT.

The chain combines TRBV2 with TRBJ1-1, with 7 bases matching TRBD1. J was trimmed by 0 bases and V by 9 bases; bases with no gene match: 1. The CDR3 length is 12 residues. Germline V CDR1 and CDR2: SNHLY, FYNNEI. The CDR3 region has the DNA TGTGCCAGGGGACAGTTGAACACTGAAGCTTTCTTT. It yields the protein CARGQLNTEAFF.

V gene TRBV30 combines with J gene TRBJ2-7, with 11 bases matching TRBD1. Germline V CDR1 and CDR2: GTSNPN, SVGIG (reference sequence). The trim removed 5 bases at V and 7 bases at J, leaving 10 bases unmatched. The CDR3 loop spans 14 amino acids. This CDR3 reads CAWDAGQGAREQYF. For the CDR3, the DNA is TGTGCCTGGGATGCTGGACAGGGGGCGAGGGAGCAGTACTTC. Drawing the rest from reference TRBV30 and TRBJ2-7, the complete variable domain is SQTIHQWPATLVQPVGSPLSLECTVEGTSNPNLYWYRQAAGRGLQLLFYSVGIGQISSEVPQNLSASRPQDRQFILSSKKLLLSDSGFYLCAWDAGQGAREQYFGPGTRLTVT.

CDR3: CASSQYGGSLGGYTF. CDR3 DNA: TGCGCCAGCAGTCAGTACGGGGGATCCCTCGGCGGCTACACCTTC. The gene calls are TRBV23-1 and TRBJ1-2, with a possible D match to TRBD1 (5 bases). TRBV23-1 is noted as an ORF with a role that remains uncertain. V shed 3 bases and J shed 8 bases, with 19 bases lying between them. The CDR3 extends over 15 amino acids.

This chain connects TRBV5-1 to TRBJ1-6, with a possible D match to TRBD1 (6 bases). The CDR3 is made up of 14 amino acids. Trimming stripped 0 bases from V and 8 bases from J, with 9 bases between. Looked up from germline, CDR1 is SGHRS and CDR2 is YFSETQ. CDR3 DNA: TGCGCCAGCAGCTTGGACAGGGTATATTCACCCCTCCACTTT. It codes for CASSLDRVYSPLHF.

This clone was found once. The CDR3 region is CASSLAFEKLFF. DNA of the CDR3: TGCGCCAGCAGCTTGGCCTTCGAAAAACTGTTTTTT. The rearrangement uses TRBV5-1 and TRBJ1-4; D unclear. The ends were cut back, 0 bases at V and 8 bases at J, with 5 bases in the middle. CDR3 size: 12 residues. CDR1 and CDR2 (germline): SGHRS, YFSETQ.

The chain couples TRBV7-9 to TRBJ2-6; 8 bases line up with TRBD1. Trimming removed 4 bases from V and 0 bases from J; junction bases left unmatched: 11. This CDR3 is 19 amino acids long. Germline values: CDR1 SEHNR, CDR2 FQNEAQ (reference sequence). Here the CDR3 reads CASSSPPGQDFSGANVLTF. The CDR3, as DNA: TGTGCCAGCAGCTCGCCCCCGGGACAGGACTTCTCTGGGGCCAACGTCCTGACTTTC.

This chain joins TRBV5-4 and TRBJ2-5, with D possibly matching TRBD2 (5 bases). Deletions cut 4 bases from V and 5 bases from J, with 24 bases between. Looked up from germline, CDR1 is SGHNT and CDR2 is YYREEE (reference sequence). The CDR3 contains 17 residues. The DNA of the CDR3 is TGTGCCAGCAGCATCCGAGGCGGGCCCCCGCTTCGGGAGACCCAGTACTTC. Translating gives CASSIRGGPPLRETQYF. The complete variable domain, with remaining parts taken from reference TRBV5-4 and TRBJ2-5, reads ETGVTQSPTHLIKTRGQQVTLRCSSQSGHNTVSWYQQALGQGPQFIFQYYREEENGRGNFPPRFSGLQFPNYSSELNVNALELDDSALYLCASSIRGGPPLRETQYFGPGTRLLVL.